Each of the 8 T cell receptor beta chains below was sequenced from the same sample in a study of human T cells and chemical hapten exposure. Regarding time point: healthy volunteer bleed at 6 weeks. Total RNA was isolated from whole blood that had not been fractionated. TCRdb re-analysed the RACE reads in MiXCR, keeping a single row per CDR3 protein. This table has roughly 80,000 distinct CDR3 sequences, about 8.6% appearing once. Sequencing input: whole blood. Receptors were obtained from a female donor in good health. Some clones in this sample may be carry-over from other donors' samples.

There are a few counts of this clonotype. V gene TRBV18 combines with J gene TRBJ2-3; D possibly corresponds to TRBD1 (6 bases). The ends were cut back, 0 bases at V and 5 bases at J, with 12 bases in the middle. This CDR3 contains 15 residues. From germline, CDR1 is KGHSH and CDR2 LQKENI. CDR3 sequence: CASSPPEQGGDTQYF. CDR3 nucleotides: TGTGCCAGCTCACCACCCGAGCAAGGGGGAGATACGCAGTATTTT.

This clonotype was seen many times. The J gene is TRBJ2-1, the V gene TRBV7-8, with 13 nucleotides matching TRBD2. Trimming cost V 6 bases and J 5 bases; bases outside gene matches: 7. CDR3 length equals 16 residues. CDR1 is SGHVS and CDR2 is FQNEAQ in the germline V gene. CDR3 amino acids: CASRKGLAGFNNEQFF. Here the CDR3 DNA reads TGTGCCAGCAGAAAGGGACTAGCGGGATTCAACAATGAGCAGTTCTTC.

The V call is TRBV13, the J call TRBJ1-1; the D gene is possibly TRBD1 (6 bases). The CDR3 contains 17 residues. V was pared by 2 bases and J by 3 bases, with 19 bases between. The germline V gene has CDR1 PRHDT and CDR2 FYEKMQ (reference sequence). As DNA, the CDR3 is TGTGCCAGCAGCTTACCTGTAGGCATGGGGGCGCACACTGAAGCTTTCTTT. It is translated as CASSLPVGMGAHTEAFF.

This clonotype was detected a few times. In nucleotides, the CDR3 is TGCAGTGCTAGATCACGGTATGGCTACACCTTC. It yields the protein CSARSRYGYTF. The chain employs TRBV20-1 and TRBJ1-2; D gene ambiguous. Germline V lookup: CDR1 DFQATT, CDR2 SNEGSKA (reference sequence). V lost 2 bases to trimming and J lost 5 bases, with 6 bases between them. This CDR3 contains 11 residues.

This clonotype was seen at least ten times. The chain has TRBV3-1 and TRBJ1-6, with D possibly being TRBD1 (5 bases). CDR1 LGHDT and CDR2 YNNKEL come from the germline V gene (reference sequence). The ends were cut back, 4 bases at V and 6 bases at J, with 16 bases in the middle. The CDR3 has 16 amino acids. The CDR3 protein is CASSPEGLASNSPLHF. DNA of the CDR3: TGTGCCAGCAGCCCAGAGGGGCTAGCGTCTAATTCACCCCTCCACTTT.

This clonotype is medium-sized in the sample. CDR3 region: CASSPGGPYEQYF. The CDR3 nucleotides read TGTGCCAGCAGCCCGGGGGGGCCCTACGAGCAGTACTTC. The J gene is TRBJ2-7, the V gene TRBV13, with 8 positions matching TRBD2. The CDR3 spans 13 residues. Losses at the gene ends were 5 bases for V and 2 bases for J; bases not matched to a gene: 2. Germline CDR1 PRHDT, CDR2 FYEKMQ (reference sequence).

The genes are TRBV7-2 and TRBJ2-3; D not resolved. The CDR3 covers 15 residues. CDR1 is SGHTA and CDR2 is FQGNSA in the germline V gene. V was clipped by 6 bases and J by 2 bases, with 15 bases between them. This CDR3 reads CASSPGPALTDTQYF. CDR3 DNA sequence: TGTGCCAGCAGTCCCGGGCCGGCGCTCACAGATACGCAGTATTTT.

This clonotype was detected many times. This rearrangement joins TRBV12-3 or TRBV12-4 to TRBJ1-5; D is uncertain. Trimming shortened V by 6 bases and J by 1 base, and 7 bases separated the two germline ends. The CDR3 length is 13 residues. CDR3 bases: TGTGCCAGCAGAGGGAACAGCAATCAGCCCCAGCATTTT. Its translation: CASRGNSNQPQHF.